A selection of T cell receptor beta chains follows, all from one sample in a study of cytomegalovirus exposure and HLA in healthy donors. Produced via immunoSEQ multiplex PCR; TCRdb's table is partial and in-frame only. The data contain approximately 170,000 clones, just under 75% of them singletons. The sample consisted of PBMCs. All receptors derive from a man aged 25 to 40 in good health and CMV-seropositive. CDR3s include the opening cysteine and the closing phenylalanine or tryptophan. The D gene is left open where the match is weak. The size entry is marked missing in some rows and otherwise reads once, few, many or a size class.

>NA|13|NA|TRBV5-4|TRBJ2-7
CASSLGQREEQYF
TGTGCCAGCAGCTTGGGACAGAGAGAGGAGCAGTACTTC
>TRBD1|15|NA|TRBV27|TRBJ2-5
CASSPGTGKWETQYF
TGTGCCAGCAGTCCGGGGACAGGGAAATGGGAGACCCAGTACTTC
>NA|12|once|TRBV30|TRBJ1-1
CALGTGQTEAFF
TGTGCCTTAGGAACGGGACAAACTGAAGCTTTCTTT
>NA|12|NA|TRBV12-2|TRBJ2-1
CASRLSRNEQFF
TGTGCAAGTCGCTTGTCGAGGAATGAGCAGTTCTTC
>NA|13|NA|TRBV19|TRBJ1-1
CASRSGGIPEAFF
TGTGCCAGTAGATCGGGCGGGATCCCTGAAGCTTTCTTT
>NA|13|NA|TRBV7-9|TRBJ2-7
CASSSLATGEQYF
TGTGCCAGCAGCTCCCTAGCGACCGGGGAGCAGTACTTC
>NA|15|NA|TRBV6-1|TRBJ1-1
CASTSSGRRSTEAFF
TGTGCCAGCACCTCCTCAGGCCGACGGTCTACTGAAGCTTTCTTT
>NA|15|NA|TRBV25-1|TRBJ1-4
CASSTPGVLIEKLFF
TGTGCCAGCAGTACCCCGGGGGTCCTTATTGAAAAACTGTTTTTT
>NA|13|once|TRBV18|TRBJ1-4
CASSAGANEKLFF
TGTGCCAGCTCAGCCGGGGCTAATGAAAAACTGTTTTTT
>NA|17|NA|TRBV7-9|TRBJ2-6
CASSFYLVPSGANVLTF
TGTGCCAGCAGCTTCTATTTGGTCCCCTCTGGGGCCAACGTCCTGACTTTC
>NA|14|NA|TRBV28|TRBJ1-2
CASSPSPLLGGYTF
TGTGCCAGCAGTCCATCCCCCCTGTTGGGCGGCTACACCTTC
>NA|16|NA|TRBV29-1|TRBJ2-4
CSVEALKTGLRNIQYF
TGCAGCGTTGAAGCCCTAAAGACAGGTCTCCGAAACATTCAGTACTTC
>NA|14|NA|TRBV7-2|TRBJ1-1
CASSFGGGPTEAFF
TGTGCCAGCAGCTTCGGGGGAGGGCCTACTGAAGCTTTCTTT
>NA|11|NA|TRBV6-5|TRBJ1-1
CAGSYGSKAFF
TGTGCCGGCAGTTACGGGAGTAAAGCTTTCTTT
>NA|16|NA|TRBV6-6|TRBJ2-7
CASSYSPSGGTYEQYF
TGTGCCAGCAGTTACTCACCCAGTGGAGGAACCTACGAGCAGTACTTC
>TRBD1|15|NA|TRBV5-1|TRBJ1-4
CASSVPTGDNEKLFF
TGCGCCAGCAGCGTACCAACAGGGGATAATGAAAAACTGTTTTTT
>NA|13|NA|TRBV5-1|TRBJ2-1
CASSLDNDNEQFF
TGCGCCAGCAGCTTGGACAACGACAATGAGCAGTTCTTC
>NA|16|NA|TRBV10-3|TRBJ2-1
CAISGRVTSSYNEQFF
TGTGCCATCAGTGGGAGGGTAACGAGCTCCTACAATGAGCAGTTCTTC
>TRBD2|15|few|TRBV7-9|TRBJ2-2
CSSLPGGAGTGELFF
TGTTCCAGCCTGCCGGGGGGGGCGGGCACCGGGGAGCTGTTTTTT
>TRBD1|14|once|TRBV2|TRBJ2-7
CATLRGGRGYEQYF
TGTGCCACCCTGCGAGGGGGCAGGGGTTACGAGCAGTACTTC